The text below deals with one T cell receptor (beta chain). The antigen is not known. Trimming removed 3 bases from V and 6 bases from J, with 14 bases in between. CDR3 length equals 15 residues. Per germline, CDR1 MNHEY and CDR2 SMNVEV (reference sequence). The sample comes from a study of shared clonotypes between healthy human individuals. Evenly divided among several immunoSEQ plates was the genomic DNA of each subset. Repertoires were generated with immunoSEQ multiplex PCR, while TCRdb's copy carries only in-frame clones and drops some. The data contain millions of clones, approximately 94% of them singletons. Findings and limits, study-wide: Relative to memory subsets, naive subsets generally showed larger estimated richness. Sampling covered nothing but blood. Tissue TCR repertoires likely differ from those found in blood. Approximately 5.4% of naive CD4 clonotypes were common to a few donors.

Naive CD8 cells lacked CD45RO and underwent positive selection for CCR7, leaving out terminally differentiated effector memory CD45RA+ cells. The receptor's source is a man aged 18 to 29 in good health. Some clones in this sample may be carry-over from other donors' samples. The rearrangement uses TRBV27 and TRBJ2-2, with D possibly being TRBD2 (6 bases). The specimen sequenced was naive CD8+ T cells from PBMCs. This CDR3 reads CASSFLSPGAGELFF. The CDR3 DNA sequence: TGTGCCAGCAGTTTTTTGAGTCCGGGGGCCGGGGAGCTGTTTTTT.